This TCR beta chain is drawn from a study of OX40 agonist ivuxolimab in advanced cancers. About the study: The dose-escalation group included hepatocellular carcinoma, melanoma, renal cell carcinoma and head and neck cancer. Study outcomes and limitations: At doses 0.1 to 3.0 mg/kg, CD4+ and CD8+ clones expanded.

On this clone: Antigen unknown.

The protocol was immunoSEQ multiplex PCR, while the TCRdb copy is restricted to in-frame clones and leaves out a portion. The table has approximately 70,000 clones, roughly 80% seen once; the top ten hold 6.5% to 7.5%. Trimming took off 0 bases at V and 0 bases at J, with 10 bases between the two ends. Germline V CDR1 and CDR2: ENHRY, SYGVKD. The CDR3 loop spans 16 amino acids. The specimen was CD4+ or CD8+ T cells sorted from blood, collected in a trial of the OX40 agonist ivuxolimab. The gene calls are TRBV10-3 and TRBJ2-3; possibly TRBD1 for D (6 bases). The source is an adult with an advanced solid tumor such as melanoma, head and neck, liver or kidney cancer. The CDR3 sequence is CAISESTGSSTDTQYF. The CDR3 DNA follows: TGTGCCATCAGTGAGTCGACAGGATCTAGCACAGATACGCAGTATTTT.